The 27 T cell receptor beta chains below come from one sample, sequenced in a study of blood T cell repertoires in COVID-19 (dated by TCRdb to about 2020). The method behind the library was the immunoSEQ multiplex PCR assay. TCRdb took over this immuneACCESS table, retaining in-frame rearrangements with V and J assigned. Such tables are incomplete; in checked studies, under half of the missing clones stem from an unresolved V gene, and the remainder is unexplained. Here the sample has 150,000 or so clones; about 90% occur a single time. Around 0.55% of the sample is taken by the ten largest. Source material: peripheral blood. These receptors all stem from a man aged 50 or older with acute or convalescent COVID-19.

The chain recombines TRBV28 with TRBJ1-1; D not certain. V lost 3 bases, J lost 2 bases, and 7 bases lay in between. This CDR3 has 13 residues. Germline values: CDR1 MDHEN, CDR2 SYDVKM. CDR3 region: CASSLVTNTEAFF. CDR3 sequence (DNA): TGTGCCAGCAGTTTGGTGACAAACACTGAAGCTTTCTTT.

There are a few counts of this clone. V gene TRBV10-1 combines with J gene TRBJ1-5, with D maybe TRBD1 (6 bases). This CDR3 spans 13 amino acids. V lost 6 bases, J lost 4 bases, and 10 bases lay in between. Germline lookup yields CDR1 WNHNN and CDR2 SYGVQD (reference sequence). The CDR3 coding sequence is TGCGCCAGCAGCCCGGACAGAAATCAGCCCCAGCATTTT. Residues: CASSPDRNQPQHF.

V usage is TRBV28 and J usage is TRBJ2-7; TRBD1 agrees at 9 bases. Trimming took 7 bases from V and 3 from J; bases not matched to a gene: 7. The V gene's germline CDR1 is MDHEN and CDR2 SYDVKM. The CDR3 runs to 14 residues. For the CDR3, the DNA is TGTGCCAGCACCCAACCGGGACAGGGCTACGAGCAGTACGTC. Protein product: CASTQPGQGYEQYV.

The chain couples TRBV4-2 to TRBJ2-5; 11 bases line up with TRBD1. CDR1 and CDR2 (germline): LGHNA, YNFKEQ. Germline trimming cut 3 bases from V and 5 bases from J; bases unmatched to any gene: 8. The CDR3 totals 16 residues. For the CDR3, the DNA is TGTGCCAGCAGCCAGACCGGGACAGGGGGACTTGAGACCCAGTACTTC. It codes for CASSQTGTGGLETQYF.

This clone was seen only once. CDR3 region: CASSQRTGTNEQFF. CDR3 nucleotides: TGCGCCAGCAGCCAAAGGACAGGGACTAATGAGCAGTTCTTC. The chain recombines TRBV4-1 with TRBJ2-1, with 8 bases matching TRBD1. The CDR3 has 14 amino acids. Unmatched junction bases numbered 4, after V lost 2 bases and J lost 7 bases. Looked up from germline, CDR1 is MGHRA and CDR2 is YSYEKL.

The chain combines TRBV6-1 with TRBJ1-3, with D possibly TRBD1 on 6 matching bases. Trimming removed 7 bases at V and 2 bases at J, with 9 bases between. Per germline, CDR1 MNHNS and CDR2 SASEGT. This CDR3 comprises 13 residues. Written as DNA, the CDR3 is TGTGCCAGCATGGGGGCCACTGGAAACACCATATATTTT. This codes for CASMGATGNTIYF.

The chain is built from TRBV3-1 (or the pseudogene TRBV3-2) and TRBJ2-7; 15 nucleotides agree with TRBD2. CDR1 and CDR2 (germline): LGHDT, YNNKEL (reference sequence). V gave up 4 bases and J gave up 3 bases; unmatched junction bases: 7. The CDR3 loop spans 17 amino acids. As DNA, the CDR3 is TGTGCCAGCAGCCTCGGACTAGCGGGAGGGCCCAACTACGAGCAGTACTTC. This codes for CASSLGLAGGPNYEQYF.

The rearrangement links TRBV7-6 to TRBJ2-2; 9 nucleotides agree with TRBD2. Germline CDR1 SGHVS, CDR2 FNYEAQ. CDR3 size: 19 residues. J gave up 3 bases and V 6 bases, and 17 bases lay outside the gene matches. The CDR3 nucleotides read TGTGCCAGCAGTTCCCTAGCGGGACTACCCTCGGTAGACACCGGGGAGCTGTTTTTT. This translates into CASSSLAGLPSVDTGELFF.

As DNA, the CDR3 is TGTGCCAGCAGCTTACGGGGGGACTCCTACAATGAGCAGTTCTTC. It is translated as CASSLRGDSYNEQFF. V gene TRBV7-2 combines with J gene TRBJ2-1; 7 bases are a match to TRBD2. J gave up 0 bases and V 2 bases, and 1 base lay outside the gene matches. This CDR3 is built from 15 residues. CDR1 and CDR2 (germline): SGHTA, FQGNSA.

The J gene is TRBJ1-2, the V gene TRBV7-9; maybe TRBD1 (6 bases). The CDR3 runs to 15 residues. From germline, CDR1 is SEHNR and CDR2 FQNEAQ (reference sequence). V shed 6 bases and J shed 3 bases, with 17 bases lying between them. The CDR3 here is CASSLAGRGDYGYTF. CDR3 DNA: TGTGCCAGCAGTCTTGCAGGCAGGGGTGACTATGGCTACACCTTC.

This rearrangement joins TRBV30 to TRBJ1-1; 8 bases map to TRBD1. The CDR3 is 14 residues long. V lost 2 bases to trimming and J lost 4 bases; unmatched junction nucleotides: 6. CDR1 and CDR2 (germline): GTSNPN, SVGIG (reference sequence). The CDR3 sequence is CAWSLTGVGTEAFF. CDR3 DNA: TGTGCCTGGAGTTTGACAGGGGTTGGCACTGAAGCTTTCTTT.

J is TRBJ1-2 and V is TRBV3-1 (or the pseudogene TRBV3-2); no clear D. CDR1 is LGHDT, CDR2 YNNKEL, per germline (reference sequence). Deletions cut 2 bases from V and 5 bases from J, with 12 bases between. The CDR3 is 14 residues long. Here the CDR3 reads CASSQWEAPYGYTF. The CDR3 coding sequence is TGTGCCAGCAGCCAATGGGAGGCCCCGTATGGCTACACCTTC.

V gene TRBV11-2 combines with J gene TRBJ1-2, with D possibly being TRBD1 (6 bases). Trimming removed 0 bases at V and 5 bases at J, with 19 bases between. In germline, CDR1 is SGHAT, CDR2 FQNNGV. CDR3 size: 17 residues. The DNA for the CDR3 is TGTGCCAGCAGCTTAGATCCGCCTCGGGACACCCGTTATGGCTACACCTTC. Protein product: CASSLDPPRDTRYGYTF. The full variable domain, with the rest looked up from reference TRBV11-2 and TRBJ1-2, is EAGVAQSPRYKIIEKRQSVAFWCNPISGHATLYWYQQILGQGPKLLIQFQNNGVVDDSQLPKDRFSAERLKGVDSTLKIQPAKLEDSAVYLCASSLDPPRDTRYGYTFGSGTRLTVV.

The J gene is TRBJ1-3, the V gene TRBV6-2 or TRBV6-3; 7 nucleotides line up with TRBD1. Germline assignment: CDR1 MNHEY and CDR2 SVGEGT. The CDR3 has 17 residues. The V and J ends lost 2 bases and 0 bases, in that order; junction bases with no gene match: 7. The CDR3 DNA follows: TGTGCCAGCAGTTACCCCGCGGGACAGCACTCTGGAAACACCATATATTTT. It is translated as CASSYPAGQHSGNTIYF.

This clone was seen only once. This chain connects TRBV7-8 to TRBJ1-2, with 7 bases that match TRBD1. The germline CDR1 and CDR2 sequences are SGHVS and FQNEAQ. The CDR3 length is 14 residues. Trimming took 5 bases from V and 7 from J; bases not matched to a gene: 10. The CDR3 is CASSPSRTGAGYTF. In nucleotides, the CDR3 is TGTGCCAGCAGCCCCTCGCGGACAGGAGCTGGCTACACCTTC.

The chain is built from TRBV27 and TRBJ1-5; D might be TRBD1 (5 bases). This CDR3 spans 16 amino acids. The germline V gene has CDR1 MNHEY and CDR2 SMNVEV (reference sequence). Trimming took 1 base from V and 2 from J, leaving 12 bases between them. The DNA for the CDR3 is TGTGCCAGCAGTTTATGGGGGGGGGAAGGCAATCAGCCCCAGCATTTT. Residues: CASSLWGGEGNQPQHF.

The chain recombines TRBV27 with TRBJ2-1, with 10 bases aligning to TRBD1. Germline V lookup: CDR1 MNHEY, CDR2 SMNVEV (reference sequence). There are 19 residues in the CDR3. With V trimmed by 5 bases and J by 2 bases, 15 bases remained unmatched. The CDR3 reads CASSPTHRDRGPTYNEQFF. CDR3 DNA sequence: TGTGCCAGCAGTCCAACCCATCGGGACAGGGGACCTACCTACAATGAGCAGTTCTTC.

This sequence joins TRBV7-2 and TRBJ1-2; 7 bases line up with TRBD1. The CDR3 has 16 residues. After removal of 2 bases from V and 1 base from J, the junction contained 7 bases not matched to a gene. The germline CDR1 and CDR2 sequences are SGHTA and FQGNSA. The CDR3: CASSLLPRGVNYGYTF. In DNA, the CDR3 is TGTGCCAGCAGCTTATTGCCCAGGGGGGTTAACTATGGCTACACCTTC.

Notes on this clone: Other DNA variants within this sample encode the same CDR3. This chain joins TRBV24-1 and TRBJ2-1; D gene unclear. The V gene lost 3 bases and the J gene lost 7 bases, with 3 bases spanning the gap. The V gene's germline CDR1 is KGHDR and CDR2 SFDVKD. CDR3 length: 11 residues. CDR3 sequence (DNA): TGTGCCACCAGTGATCGTAATGAGCAGTTCTTC. As protein: CATSDRNEQFF.

The V and J genes are TRBV6-2 or TRBV6-3 and TRBJ1-6; weak D call: TRBD1 (6 bases). V was pared by 0 bases and J by 8 bases, with 11 bases between. From germline, CDR1 is MNHEY and CDR2 SVGEGT. The CDR3 length is 15 residues. The CDR3 sequence: CASSYSGTRHSPLHF. CDR3 coding DNA: TGTGCCAGCAGTTACTCGGGGACAAGACATTCACCCCTCCACTTT.

The chain uses TRBV2 and TRBJ2-2; the D gene is possibly TRBD2 (5 bases). V shed 6 bases and J shed 6 bases, with 14 bases lying between them. The CDR3 has 14 amino acids. Germline V gene lookup returns CDR1 SNHLY and CDR2 FYNNEI. The CDR3 DNA sequence: TGTGCCAGCAGGGAGAACGGGGTGGCCGGGGAGCTGTTTTTT. Translation gives CASRENGVAGELFF.

The chain couples TRBV6-5 to TRBJ1-5; D is uncertain. V lost 6 bases and J 2 bases, leaving 14 bases between the germline ends. The CDR3 is made up of 15 amino acids. CDR1 and CDR2 from the germline V gene are MNHEY and SVGAGI. CDR3 region: CASSPLRIGNQPQHF. The CDR3 nucleotides read TGTGCCAGCAGCCCGCTCCGCATAGGCAATCAGCCCCAGCATTTT.

In DNA, the CDR3 is TGTGCCAGCAGTTTATTACAGGGCGCCGAGCAGTACTTC. Translation gives CASSLLQGAEQYF. The chain recombines TRBV27 with TRBJ2-7, with a weak D call TRBD1 (6 bases). Germline V gene sequence: CDR1 MNHEY, CDR2 SMNVEV (reference sequence). Trimming stripped 1 base from V and 6 bases from J, with 10 bases between. CDR3 length: 13 amino acids.

The rearrangement joins TRBV28 to TRBJ1-6; D uncertain. Germline V gene data show CDR1 as MDHEN and CDR2 as SYDVKM. Trimming pared 7 bases from V and 4 bases from J, leaving 11 bases between. This CDR3 is 14 amino acids long. The DNA for the CDR3 is TGTGCCAGCAACCCTCCGAGGTATAATTCACCCCTCCACTTT. Its protein is CASNPPRYNSPLHF. Looking up the rest from reference TRBV28 and TRBJ1-6 gives the full variable domain: DVKVTQSSRYLVKRTGEKVFLECVQDMDHENMFWYRQDPGLGLRLIYFSYDVKMKEKGDIPEGYSVSREKKERFSLILESASTNQTSMYLCASNPPRYNSPLHFGNGTRLTVT.

This sequence joins TRBV28 and TRBJ1-5; 12 nucleotides match TRBD1. V lost 4 bases, J lost 4 bases, and 8 bases stayed unmatched. This CDR3 is 17 amino acids long. Germline CDR1 reads MDHEN; CDR2 reads SYDVKM. This CDR3 reads CASSSPGQGAVNQPQHF. As DNA, the CDR3 is TGTGCCAGCAGTTCTCCGGGACAGGGGGCGGTTAATCAGCCCCAGCATTTT.

The genes are TRBV5-4 and TRBJ2-1; D may be TRBD1 (7 bases). Germline CDR1 reads SGHNT; CDR2 reads YYREEE (reference sequence). CDR3 length: 15 residues. Trimming removed 8 bases from V and 2 bases from J, with 17 bases in between. The CDR3 is CASRGVGQTYNEQFF. The CDR3 DNA reads as TGTGCCAGTAGGGGGGTGGGACAGACCTACAATGAGCAGTTCTTC.

This chain links TRBV28 with TRBJ1-5, with 10 positions matching TRBD1. The J segment lost 7 bases and the V segment lost 7 bases, leaving 13 bases of the junction unmatched. Germline V gene data show CDR1 as MDHEN and CDR2 as SYDVKM. CDR3 length: 16 amino acids. The CDR3 here is CASNELGQGQRQPQHF. In nucleotides, the CDR3 is TGTGCCAGCAATGAATTGGGACAGGGGCAGAGACAGCCCCAGCATTTT.